The rows below give T cell receptor beta chains drawn from one sample of a study of T cells in lung cancer brain metastases. This table comes from immunoSEQ multiplex PCR, and its TCRdb copy is limited to in-frame clones, with some not included. Here the sample spans approximately 1,100 clones, roughly 84% being singletons. The source material was tumor tissue from a brain metastasis. The source is a woman aged 45-65 years with non-small cell lung cancer that had spread to the brain. The CDR3 runs from the conserved cysteine through the conserved F or W. Each record gives: J gene, V gene, D gene, clone size, CDR3 protein, CDR3 DNA. The D gene is left open where the match is weak. Only some rows state a clone size, as once, few, many or a class for expanded clones.

TRBJ1-1 | TRBV6-5 | - | - | CASSYSRWGNTEAFF | TGTGCCAGCAGTTACTCGAGGTGGGGGAACACTGAAGCTTTCTTT
TRBJ1-1 | TRBV18 | TRBD1 | - | CASSAKFRDRDTEAFF | TGTGCCAGCTCAGCAAAGTTCCGGGACAGGGACACTGAAGCTTTCTTT
TRBJ2-3 | TRBV5-1 | TRBD1 | - | CASSPLRRGKRTDTQYF | TGCGCCAGCAGCCCCTTACGCAGGGGGAAAAGGACAGATACGCAGTATTTT
TRBJ1-1 | TRBV10-3 | TRBD1 | - | CAISGLSGQGNTEAFF | TGTGCCATCAGTGGGCTTTCAGGACAGGGGAACACTGAAGCTTTCTTT
TRBJ2-7 | TRBV5-1 | - | - | CVSSPGISEPYEQYF | TGCGTCAGCAGTCCCGGGATTAGCGAACCCTACGAGCAGTACTTC
TRBJ2-3 | TRBV5-1 | - | - | CASSLDGDYIDTQYF | TGCGCCAGCAGCTTGGATGGGGATTACATAGATACGCAGTATTTT
TRBJ2-1 | TRBV2 | - | - | CASSPPYNEQFF | TGTGCCAGCAGTCCCCCTTATAATGAGCAGTTCTTC
TRBJ1-2 | TRBV25-1 | TRBD1 | - | CASTHPQETGEGLCGYTF | TGTGCCAGCACCCACCCCCAGGAGACAGGGGAGGGTCTCTGCGGCTACACCTTC
TRBJ2-5 | TRBV6-5 | - | - | CASGEETQYF | TGTGCCAGCGGGGAAGAGACCCAGTACTTC
TRBJ1-1 | TRBV7-9 | - | - | CASSLVRVGAFF | TGTGCCAGCAGCTTAGTCCGCGTCGGTGCTTTCTTT
TRBJ2-2 | TRBV2 | - | - | CASLAATENTEELFF | TGTGCCAGCCTCGCAGCAACAGAGAACACCGAGGAGCTGTTTTTT
TRBJ2-2 | TRBV7-9 | TRBD1 | - | CASSLDRGYTGELFF | TGTGCCAGCAGCCTCGACAGGGGGTACACCGGGGAGCTGTTTTTT
TRBJ2-1 | TRBV5-1 | - | - | CASSLVELEHEQFF | TGCGCCAGCAGCTTGGTAGAGCTAGAGCATGAGCAGTTCTTC
TRBJ1-1 | TRBV5-1 | TRBD1 | - | CATFTGGVVSTEAFF | TGCGCCACCTTTACAGGGGGCGTAGTCTCCACTGAAGCTTTCTTT
TRBJ2-1 | TRBV18 | - | - | CASSPAGAGNEQFF | TGTGCCAGCTCACCAGCGGGGGCCGGGAATGAGCAGTTCTTC
TRBJ2-7 | TRBV11-2 | - | - | CASSSILGLEQYF | TGTGCCAGCAGCTCCATCTTAGGGCTCGAGCAGTACTTC
TRBJ1-1 | TRBV7-9 | - | - | CASSLSYGFRAEAFF | TGTGCCAGCAGCTTATCTTACGGGTTCAGGGCTGAAGCTTTCTTT
TRBJ2-7 | TRBV29-1 | - | few | CSVELGEQYF | TGCAGCGTGGAGCTAGGCGAGCAGTACTTC
TRBJ1-1 | TRBV5-1 | - | - | CASSAYGGLNTEAFF | TGCGCCAGCAGCGCCTACGGGGGCCTGAACACTGAAGCTTTCTTT
TRBJ1-6 | TRBV30 | TRBD1 | - | CAWSLRGQGAYNSPLHF | TGTGCCTGGAGCCTAAGGGGACAGGGGGCTTATAATTCACCCCTCCACTTT
TRBJ2-2 | TRBV11-2 | TRBD2 | - | CASSSRLAGPNTGELFF | TGTGCCAGCAGCTCGAGGCTAGCGGGGCCGAACACCGGGGAGCTGTTTTTT
TRBJ2-5 | TRBV19 | TRBD1 | few | CASSIVSGQGRETQYF | TGTGCCAGTAGTATTGTTTCGGGACAGGGTAGAGAGACCCAGTACTTC
TRBJ2-1 | TRBV11-2 | TRBD1 | - | CASSWGTVNEQFF | TGTGCCAGCAGCTGGGGGACAGTCAATGAGCAGTTCTTC
TRBJ1-2 | TRBV30 | - | - | CAWSVWTYGYTF | TGTGCCTGGAGTGTGTGGACCTATGGCTACACCTTC
TRBJ2-1 | TRBV5-8 | - | - | CASSYTGSYNEQFF | TGTGCCAGCAGCTATACAGGGTCCTACAATGAGCAGTTCTTC
TRBJ2-5 | TRBV9 | TRBD2 | - | CASSRGLAAETQYF | TGTGCCAGCAGCCGGGGACTAGCGGCGGAGACCCAGTACTTC
TRBJ2-1 | TRBV5-1 | - | - | CASSLANEQFF | TGCGCCAGCAGCTTGGCCAATGAGCAGTTCTTC
TRBJ2-3 | TRBV5-1 | TRBD2 | - | CASSLSYSGRAPDTQYF | TGCGCCAGCAGCTTGTCATATAGCGGGAGGGCCCCAGATACGCAGTATTTT
TRBJ2-5 | TRBV28 | - | - | CASSRTAGTQYF | TGTGCCAGCAGCAGAACGGCTGGGACCCAGTACTTC
TRBJ2-5 | TRBV7-7 | TRBD2 | few | CASSLGLAGGETQYF | TGTGCTAGCAGCCTAGGACTAGCGGGAGGAGAGACCCAGTACTTC
TRBJ2-7 | TRBV5-1 | - | few | CASSLQGREQYF | TGCGCCAGCAGCTTACAGGGTAGGGAGCAGTACTTC
TRBJ1-2 | TRBV7-2 | TRBD1 | - | CASSRRDRGVGYTF | TGTGCCAGCAGCCGCCGGGACAGGGGGGTGGGCTACACCTTC
TRBJ1-1 | TRBV7-8 | - | few | CASSLRGVVTEAFF | TGTGCCAGCAGCTTACGAGGGGTGGTCACTGAAGCTTTCTTT
TRBJ2-1 | TRBV18 | TRBD2 | - | CASSHTSGDRNEQFF | TGTGCCAGCTCACACACTAGCGGGGATCGCAATGAGCAGTTCTTC
TRBJ2-2 | TRBV19 | - | - | CASRDRTNTGELFF | TGTGCCAGTAGGGACAGAACGAACACCGGGGAGCTGTTTTTT
TRBJ1-5 | TRBV5-6 | - | - | CASSFGISNQPQHF | TGTGCCAGCAGCTTCGGTATTAGCAATCAGCCCCAGCATTTT